This TCR beta chain emerged from a study of T cell responses to AZD1222 COVID-19 vaccine. Study results and limitations: In a largely white British group with more females than males, clonal diversity was possibly underestimated.

Germline CDR1 and CDR2: MNHNS and SASEGT. Trimming removed 3 bases from V and 10 bases from J; junction bases left unmatched: 13. There are 16 residues in the CDR3. On this clone: The target antigen is unknown.

The method was immunoSEQ multiplex PCR; TCRdb's version includes in-frame clones alone and lacks a portion of them. The table records approximately 110,000 clones, around 87% of them present only once. The chain carries TRBV6-1 and TRBJ1-5; 9 bases are shared with TRBD1. The source of this sequence is an adult in good health. Sequenced here: peripheral blood, sampled on day 0 of AZD1222 vaccination. CDR3 DNA sequence: TGTGCCAGCAGTGACCCCGGACAGGGGTTCGTTCTACCCCAGCATTTT. Translating gives CASSDPGQGFVLPQHF.